This T cell receptor (beta chain) is drawn from a study of cytotoxic CD8 clonotypes in ibrutinib-treated CLL. Across the whole study: The patient breakdown showed more than nine relapsed/refractory and approximately 15 treatment-naive cases, with some 17 IGHV unmutated. Response sampling came at median approximately a year of treatment, ranging roughly 6 to 36 months.

Study-wide results and limits: Exceeding age-matched healthy donors, baseline clonality also tracked the counts of circulating CD8+ T cells.

TCR beta libraries used 1.5 to 2 micrograms of DNA from cryopreserved PBMCs. Only in-frame clones appear in the TCRdb table, and some are missing; sequencing was by immunoSEQ multiplex PCR. The sample has about 300,000 clones; approximately 76% are singletons. For this clone: Its antigen is still unknown.

The TCR was taken from a human donor with chronic lymphocytic leukemia. The sequences come from PBMCs, collected at disease progression, from a patient treated with ibrutinib.

CDR3 loop: CASSYRGTGYQETQYF. CDR3 coding DNA: TGCGCCAGCAGCTACCGTGGGACAGGGTACCAAGAGACCCAGTACTTC. V is TRBV4-1 and J is TRBJ2-5, with 9 bases lining up with TRBD1. Germline V gene lookup returns CDR1 MGHRA and CDR2 YSYEKL. The junction had 7 bases not matched to a gene; V was cut back by 5 bases and J by 0 bases. This CDR3 has 16 residues.